Listed here is a single TCR beta chain. Sequenced by immunoSEQ multiplex PCR; TCRdb stores in-frame clones only, minus some. The sample records 85,000 to 95,000 clones, around 87% being singletons. This entry belongs to a study of blood T cell repertoires in COVID-19. Germline CDR1 reads MGHDK; CDR2 reads SYGVNS. Trimming stripped 2 bases from V and 4 bases from J, with 5 bases between. This CDR3 contains 13 residues. The sequence derives from a woman of 80 years or more with acute or convalescent COVID-19. The chain is built from TRBV25-1 and TRBJ1-4; no firm D call. The sequencing sample was made of peripheral blood. DNA of the CDR3: TGTGCCAGCAGTGAACGGTATAATGAAAAACTGTTTTTT. Translated, it gives CASSERYNEKLFF.